The following is a T cell receptor (beta chain) sequence with its context. No antigen is known for it. TCRdb redid the calling of the 5' RACE reads with MiXCR, one entry per CDR3 protein. The repertoire holds about 460,000 distinct CDR3 sequences, with 13% to 15% as singletons. The CDR3 is 13 residues long. Germline loops: CDR1 MNHEY, CDR2 SVGAGI. Trimming cost V 6 bases and J 5 bases, with 13 bases left between them. The data are from a study of identical twins. The study, taken as a whole, reports: Out-of-frame alpha sequences common to twins were enriched for low generation probability. Twins' surplus sharing was weaker for beta out-of-frame sequences. Analyses of zero insertions could be partly confounded by invariant MAIT and iNKT cells. Among monozygotic twins, out-of-frame TCR alpha sharing exceeded what models predicted.

The same data also went into a second study, on yellow fever vaccine responses in identical twins.

The genes are TRBV6-5 and TRBJ2-5; TRBD2 might be the D (6 bases). The TCR comes from a woman aged 18 to 35 in good health. Sequenced: CD4+ T cells sorted from blood. In nucleotides, the CDR3 is TGTGCCAGCAGCTATCACCGGGGGGAGACCCAGTACTTC. Amino acids: CASSYHRGETQYF.